This record looks at one TCR beta chain sequence and its context. Its antigen has not been determined. Base qualities are not provided; no much larger clone lies one nucleotide away. This entry comes from a study of T cell responses to AZD1222 COVID-19 vaccine (dated by TCRdb to the early 2020s). Context from the whole study: AZD1222 recipients with second doses at about 4 weeks or about 12 weeks were pooled, because spike-specific TCR depth and breadth did not differ between schedules. Trial participants were enrolled into age subgroups of 18-55, 56-69 and 70-plus years, which contained about 150, 27 and 61 TCR-sequenced participants, respectively. A total of 230 to 250 trial participants underwent TCR sequencing, of whom roughly 210 had received two doses of AZD1222 and about 26 had received two doses of the MenACWY control vaccine. What the study reported, not specific to this receptor: Participants were mostly white British and included more females than males, and it was suggested by the authors that clonal diversity may have been underestimated. Conclusions about previously exposed vaccinees are limited, since just a handful of AZD1222 recipients were seropositive for SARS-CoV-2 at baseline. A significant rise in spike-specific TCR breadth and depth was observed after two AZD1222 doses relative to day 0 and relative to MenACWY recipients. Vaccine-associated CD4 TCRs spanned the whole spike protein, with dominant responses in regions 160-218 and 743-854. Because no day 14 peak-response samples were available, repertoires were characterized only after the peak T cell response. Epitopes outside the regions mutated in the B.1.351 and B.1.1.7 variants were reportedly recognized by nearly half of the unique spike-specific TCRs. The 56-69-year group was small, and its depth increase did not reach significance, likely because of low power.

Unmatched junction bases come to 5, with V trimmed by 2 bases and J by 4 bases. The CDR3 contains 15 residues, cysteine and phenylalanine counted. Only CDR3 DNA is held: 45 bases, read in frame from base 1. CDR1 SGHTA and CDR2 FQGNSA are derived from the germline V gene. The time point label here, explained by the study, means: baseline before first vaccination. Vaccinee samples came from UK trials COV001 and COV002, including a single-blind randomized controlled phase 2/3 trial of AZD1222 (ChAdOx1 nCoV-19) in healthy adults. For TCRbeta chain sequencing, PBMC samples were collected from trial participants at day 0 and at day 28 after the second dose. The CDR3 regions of human TCRbeta chains were analyzed by immunosequencing. The authors' pipeline ran thus. Repertoire TCRs were matched against a reference library of SARS-CoV-2-specific TCRs generated with the MIRA antigen-specificity platform. Breadth was defined as the fraction of unique TCRs that were SARS-CoV-2-associated, and depth was defined as the fraction of total T cells that were SARS-CoV-2-associated. Using the MIRA data, each spike-specific TCR was assigned both to the spike region to which the TCR was reactive and to a CD4 or CD8 class. Log10-transformed breadth and depth values were compared by one-way ANOVA with Sidak's multiple comparisons tests. TCRdb limited this immuneACCESS table to in-frame rearrangements with V and J called. A share of clones is missing; checked studies link under half to unresolved V genes, and the rest is unexplained. From that table come the V and J calls and clone size; the DNA was used to work out D and trimming. Recorded for this sample are 57,000 or so clones; 76% of them occurred a single time. Of the sample, 11% to 15% falls within the top ten clones.

This sequence originates from an adult in good health. This chain joins TRBV7-2 to TRBJ1-2; 9 central bases correspond to TRBD1. The sequencing used peripheral blood, collected on day 0 of AZD1222 vaccination. The CDR3 amino acid sequence is: CASSLNRGLAYGYTF. The nucleotide sequence is TGTGCCAGCAGCTTAAACAGGGGGCTTGCCTATGGCTACACCTTC.